This T cell receptor (beta chain) was identified during a study of cytomegalovirus exposure and HLA in healthy donors. Assay used: immunoSEQ multiplex PCR; TCRdb lists only in-frame clones, some missing. In the table there are about 130,000 clones, around nine tenths of which are singletons. V lost 1 base to trimming and J lost 0 bases, with 13 bases between them. CDR3 size: 17 residues. Germline values: CDR1 MNHEY, CDR2 SMNVEV (reference sequence). J is TRBJ2-1 and V is TRBV27; D call uncertain. This sequence originates from a man under 40 in good health and CMV-seronegative. Sequencing was done on a sample of PBMCs. CDR3 loop: CASSLFPSRNSYNEQFF. The CDR3, as DNA: TGTGCCAGCAGTTTATTCCCCAGCAGGAACTCCTACAATGAGCAGTTCTTC.